This T cell receptor beta chain comes out of a study of T cell changes during pregnancy in multiple sclerosis. The ends lost 3 bases at V and 1 base at J; junction bases unmatched: 4. Germline V gene lookup returns CDR1 SGHKS and CDR2 YYEKEE (reference sequence). The CDR3 length is 16 residues. The method was immunoSEQ multiplex PCR; TCRdb's version includes in-frame clones alone and lacks a portion of them. The data show approximately 41,000 clones, approximately 90% seen once. Sequenced material: PBMCs (not recorded whether the cells were cultured). The origin of this receptor is a female donor with multiple sclerosis, enrolled in a pregnancy study. This chain connects TRBV5-5 to TRBJ2-1, with 10 nucleotides matching TRBD2. The CDR3: CASSSGTSESYNEQFF. CDR3 in DNA: TGTGCCAGCAGCTCTGGGACTAGCGAGTCCTACAATGAGCAGTTCTTC.